What follows are 18 T cell receptor beta chains derived from one specimen sequenced in a study of OX40 agonist ivuxolimab in advanced cancers. Generated by immunoSEQ multiplex PCR, the TCRdb table keeps only in-frame clones and is missing some. The table shows some 83,000 clones, with roughly 84% occurring only once. The sample was CD4+ or CD8+ T cells sorted from blood, taken in a trial of the OX40 agonist ivuxolimab. The receptors stem from an adult with an advanced solid tumor such as melanoma, head and neck, liver or kidney cancer.

The chain uses TRBV7-9 and TRBJ1-1; 7 bases fit TRBD1. Germline CDR1 is SEHNR and CDR2 is FQNEAQ (reference sequence). The V gene end was trimmed by 8 bases and the J gene end by 1 base; junction bases not matched to a gene: 10. This CDR3 comprises 15 residues. The CDR3 here is CASGRAGGPNTEAFF. CDR3 nucleotide sequence: TGTGCCAGCGGCCGAGCAGGGGGACCGAACACTGAAGCTTTCTTT.

The chain joins TRBV6-1 to TRBJ1-4; the match to TRBD1 covers 7 bases. CDR1 is MNHNS, CDR2 SASEGT, per germline. The CDR3 is 14 residues long. Unmatched junction bases numbered 8, after V lost 5 bases and J lost 8 bases. The CDR3 sequence: CASSLQGRREKLFF. The DNA for the CDR3 is TGTGCCAGCAGTTTACAGGGGAGGAGGGAAAAACTGTTTTTT.

This clone was found once. The chain employs TRBV7-9 and TRBJ2-1; TRBD2 matches at 12 bases. Germline V CDR1 and CDR2: SEHNR, FQNEAQ (reference sequence). The CDR3 consists of 15 residues. Trimming at V came to 3 bases and at J to 10 bases, leaving 7 bases not matched to a gene. The CDR3 protein is CASSFRTSGTGEQFF. CDR3 DNA: TGTGCCAGCAGCTTTCGGACTAGCGGGACGGGCGAGCAGTTCTTC.

In regard to this clone: One end of the junction is discordant with germline, which a read error may explain. The CDR3 sequence is CSGEDTIKDTIYF. The CDR3 nucleotides are TGCAGCGGTGAAGATACTATCAAAGACACCATATATTTT. The V call is TRBV29-1, the J call TRBJ1-3; no clear D gene. CDR1 is SQVTM, CDR2 ANQGSEA, per germline. The CDR3 spans 13 residues.

V and J are TRBV4-3 and TRBJ2-1; D call uncertain. The CDR3 is 15 residues long. The germline gives CDR1 LGHNA, CDR2 YSLEER. Trimming took off 0 bases at V and 0 bases at J, with 6 bases between the two ends. CDR3 sequence reads: CASSQETSSYNEQFF. The CDR3 DNA reads TGCGCCAGCAGCCAAGAAACAAGCTCCTACAATGAGCAGTTCTTC.

The chain couples TRBV11-2 to TRBJ1-2, with 7 bases that match TRBD1. Germline V lookup: CDR1 SGHAT, CDR2 FQNNGV. The CDR3 length is 16 residues. The trim removed 5 bases at V and 3 bases at J, leaving 12 bases unmatched. The CDR3 here is CASSQDQGVGDYGYTF. The CDR3 DNA reads as TGTGCCAGCAGCCAAGATCAGGGGGTGGGGGACTATGGCTACACCTTC.

The CDR3 reads CADRREAEAFF. In DNA, the CDR3 is TGTGCCGACAGGAGAGAGGCTGAAGCTTTCTTT. The chain recombines TRBV2 with TRBJ1-1, with TRBD1 as a possible D gene (6 bases). V dropped 11 bases and J dropped 6 bases, with 13 bases sitting between them. CDR1 and CDR2 (germline): SNHLY, FYNNEI. The CDR3 consists of 11 residues.

The V gene is TRBV27, the J gene TRBJ2-3; possibly TRBD2 for D (5 bases). This CDR3 spans 16 amino acids. V was trimmed by 5 bases and J by 5 bases, leaving 20 bases between them. CDR1 and CDR2 (germline): MNHEY, SMNVEV (reference sequence). CDR3 in amino acids: CASSPTTRRVGDTQYF. CDR3 in DNA: TGTGCCAGCAGTCCAACGACACGGCGGGTCGGAGATACGCAGTATTTT.

The chain carries TRBV6-1 and TRBJ2-6; TRBD1 is a possible D gene (5 bases). The germline V gene encodes CDR1 MNHNS and CDR2 SASEGT. With 2 bases removed from V and 0 bases from J, the gap between germline ends came to 8 bases. CDR3 length equals 16 residues. The CDR3 DNA is TGTGCCAGCAGTGAAAACAGGATCTCTGGGGCCAACGTCCTGACTTTC. Translating it yields CASSENRISGANVLTF.

The genes are TRBV7-9 and TRBJ2-1; 8 bases align to TRBD1. The length of the CDR3 is 15 residues. Trimming removed 5 bases from V and 4 bases from J; junction bases left unmatched: 7. Germline loops: CDR1 SEHNR, CDR2 FQNEAQ (reference sequence). Here the CDR3 DNA reads TGTGCCAGCAGCCCGGGGACAGGAGAGTACAATGAGCAGTTCTTC. Amino acid sequence: CASSPGTGEYNEQFF.

This chain links TRBV5-6 with TRBJ1-1; perhaps TRBD1 as D (6 bases). Germline V gene sequence: CDR1 SGHDT, CDR2 YYEEEE. The CDR3 loop spans 11 amino acids. The V gene lost 6 bases and the J gene lost 7 bases, with 10 bases spanning the gap. CDR3 in DNA: TGTGCCAGCACCAGGGGTTATGAAGCTTTCTTT. Amino acids: CASTRGYEAFF. The full variable domain, with the rest looked up from reference TRBV5-6 and TRBJ1-1, is DAGVTQSPTHLIKTRGQQVTLRCSPKSGHDTVSWYQQALGQGPQFIFQYYEEEERQRGNFPDRFSGHQFPNYSSELNVNALLLGDSALYLCASTRGYEAFFGQGTRLTVV.

The chain couples TRBV7-9 to TRBJ2-1; possible D gene TRBD2, 5 bases. The CDR3 contains 16 residues. Germline CDR1 is SEHNR and CDR2 is FQNEAQ (reference sequence). Trimming pared 7 bases from V and 0 bases from J, leaving 16 bases between. The CDR3 loop reads CASTTKWRSSYNEQFF. CDR3 DNA sequence: TGTGCCAGCACCACCAAGTGGAGGAGCTCCTACAATGAGCAGTTCTTC.

The chain combines TRBV10-3 with TRBJ2-3, with D possibly being TRBD1 or TRBD2 (6 bases each). CDR1 ENHRY and CDR2 SYGVKD come from the germline V gene. V gave up 1 base and J gave up 3 bases, with 8 bases separating them. This CDR3 is built from 14 residues. In nucleotides, the CDR3 is TGTGCCATCAGTGAGTGGGGGGCTACAGATACGCAGTATTTT. As protein: CAISEWGATDTQYF.

The chain couples TRBV30 to TRBJ2-3; D not resolved. Germline V CDR1 and CDR2: GTSNPN, SVGIG (reference sequence). The CDR3 runs 12 residues. Trimming cost V 0 bases and J 1 base, with 2 bases left between them. The CDR3 region is CAWSVGTDTQYF. The CDR3, as DNA: TGTGCCTGGAGTGTTGGCACAGATACGCAGTATTTT.

The chain recombines TRBV6-5 with TRBJ1-5; D remains ambiguous. From germline, CDR1 is MNHEY and CDR2 SVGAGI. The CDR3 has 14 amino acids. V dropped 6 bases and J dropped 6 bases, with 15 bases sitting between them. CDR3 residues: CASSPSRPGQPQHF. The CDR3 bases are TGTGCCAGCAGCCCATCCCGGCCGGGTCAGCCCCAGCATTTT.

V is TRBV5-1 and J is TRBJ1-1; D is perhaps TRBD1 (5 bases). V lost 2 bases and J lost 6, with 14 bases in between. This CDR3 has 14 residues. CDR1 and CDR2 from the germline V gene are SGHRS and YFSETQ. Here the CDR3 reads CASSFPGKNAEAFF. CDR3 sequence (DNA): TGCGCCAGCAGCTTCCCAGGGAAAAACGCTGAAGCTTTCTTT.

The genes are TRBV27 and TRBJ2-3; D is undetermined. Germline assignment: CDR1 MNHEY and CDR2 SMNVEV (reference sequence). This CDR3 spans 15 amino acids. Between the trimmed V and J ends, which lost 2 bases and 1 base, there was a span of 10 bases. Here the CDR3 reads CASSLAGRRTDTQYF. The DNA for the CDR3 is TGTGCCAGCAGTTTAGCCGGCCGGCGCACAGATACGCAGTATTTT.

This rearrangement joins TRBV19 to TRBJ1-1; D is perhaps TRBD1 (5 bases). The CDR3 covers 17 residues. V gave up 3 bases and J gave up 1 base, with 18 bases separating them. CDR1 is LNHDA and CDR2 is SQIVND in the germline V gene (reference sequence). CDR3 residues: CASSIIVRVRENTEAFF. The DNA for the CDR3 is TGTGCCAGTAGTATCATAGTCAGGGTACGGGAGAACACTGAAGCTTTCTTT. Based on the CDR3 plus reference TRBV19 and TRBJ1-1, the full variable domain is DGGITQSPKYLFRKEGQNVTLSCEQNLNHDAMYWYRQDPGQGLRLIYYSQIVNDFQKGDIAEGYSVSREKKESFPLTVTSAQKNPTAFYLCASSIIVRVRENTEAFFGQGTRLTVV.